The following is a T cell receptor beta chain sequence with its context. Its antigen is as yet unknown. Ahead of sequencing, the ViraFEST assay grew antigen-specific CD4+ T cells using viral peptide pools. At the end of 9 to 11 days of culture, CD4+ T cells were isolated. Vaccinees lacked prior SARS-CoV-2 infection and tested negative for nucleocapsid antibodies. Some clones are missing from TCRdb's copy, which holds only in-frame ones; the method was immunoSEQ multiplex PCR. The table has roughly 30,000 clones, about 80% seen once. The sample originates from a study of vaccination effects on CD4 cells after COVID-19. Study-wide results and caveats: By a late point after vaccination, infection- and vaccine-induced clones had shrunk markedly through clonal contraction.

The germline V gene has CDR1 MNHEY and CDR2 SVGAGI. V gave up 7 bases and J gave up 5 bases, with 18 bases separating them. This CDR3 spans 15 amino acids. This rearrangement joins TRBV6-5 to TRBJ1-5; D is possibly TRBD1 (6 bases). The sequence was obtained from a human donor who received a COVID-19 vaccine. This specimen consisted of CD4+ T cells from PBMCs cultured with SARS-CoV-2 spike peptides, obtained before COVID-19 vaccination. The CDR3 sequence is CASNRNRAWDQPQHF. CDR3 nucleotides: TGTGCCAGCAACCGGAACAGGGCATGGGATCAGCCCCAGCATTTT.